These 18 T cell receptor beta chains share one sample of origin, sequenced in a study of response to subunit inactivated influenza vaccine. TCRdb called the RT-PCR reads again in MiXCR, with one record for every CDR3 protein. The sample holds about 780,000 distinct CDR3 sequences, roughly 18% seen once. The sequencing used PBMCs from blood, collected 5 days after vaccination. Receptors originate from a man between 45 and 60 years old who received an inactivated influenza vaccine.

This clonotype was detected only a few times. The chain recombines TRBV6-5 with TRBJ2-3; TRBD2 agrees at 8 bases. The CDR3 covers 15 residues. J lost 4 bases, V lost 1 base, and 4 bases had no gene match. From germline, CDR1 is MNHEY and CDR2 SVGAGI. The CDR3 nucleotides are TGTGCCAGCAGTTACTTTAGCGGGACCCCAGATACGCAGTATTTT. Its translation: CASSYFSGTPDTQYF.

The chain couples TRBV7-9 to TRBJ2-1, with D possibly being TRBD1 (6 bases). Trimming removed 2 bases from V and 8 bases from J, with 16 bases in between. This CDR3 region has 15 residues. The V gene's germline CDR1 is SEHNR and CDR2 FQNEAQ (reference sequence). The CDR3 nucleotides are TGTGCCAGCAGCTTAACATCTACAGGGTTCGATGAGCAGTTCTTC. Amino acid sequence: CASSLTSTGFDEQFF.

The gene calls are TRBV4-1 and TRBJ1-1, with D possibly being TRBD1 (5 bases). This CDR3 is 18 amino acids long. V was shortened by 1 base and J by 1 base, with 19 bases between the two germline ends. Germline CDR1 and CDR2: MGHRA and YSYEKL. In nucleotides, the CDR3 is TGCGCCAGCAGCCAAGCCAGGGAAGCCCCCGCGAGGAACACTGAAGCTTTCTTT. The encoded protein is CASSQAREAPARNTEAFF.

This clonotype has a handful of counts. The gene calls are TRBV6-1 and TRBJ2-1, with 8 bases lining up with TRBD1. V lost 6 bases to trimming and J lost 2 bases; unmatched junction nucleotides: 6. CDR3 size: 15 residues. In germline, CDR1 is MNHNS, CDR2 SASEGT. CDR3 nucleotides: TGTGCCAGCAGCCGGGGACAGGTGACCTACAATGAGCAGTTCTTC. This sequence encodes CASSRGQVTYNEQFF.

The chain employs TRBV27 and TRBJ2-1; D not certain. V lost 0 bases and J lost 7, with 13 bases in between. Germline loops: CDR1 MNHEY, CDR2 SMNVEV (reference sequence). The length of the CDR3 is 15 residues. The CDR3 sequence: CASSLSSPLRNEQFF. CDR3 DNA sequence: TGTGCCAGCAGTTTATCGTCCCCATTGAGGAATGAGCAGTTCTTC.

The chain employs TRBV5-1 and TRBJ2-1; 11 nucleotides align to TRBD2. Germline V lookup: CDR1 SGHRS, CDR2 YFSETQ. The V gene end was trimmed by 0 bases and the J gene end by 9 bases; junction bases not matched to a gene: 5. This CDR3 is built from 15 residues. CDR3 sequence reads: CASSLVAGGPGEQFF. CDR3 sequence (DNA): TGCGCCAGCAGCTTGGTAGCGGGAGGGCCTGGTGAGCAGTTCTTC.

This chain uses TRBV27 with TRBJ2-5; no definite D call. The CDR3 has 14 amino acids. Germline V CDR1 and CDR2: MNHEY, SMNVEV (reference sequence). Trimming shortened V by 3 bases and J by 3 bases, and 11 bases separated the two germline ends. The CDR3: CASSFSRFKETQYF. CDR3 nucleotides: TGTGCCAGCAGTTTCTCGCGGTTCAAAGAGACCCAGTACTTC.

The chain is built from TRBV25-1 and TRBJ2-2, with D maybe TRBD2 (5 bases). CDR1 is MGHDK, CDR2 SYGVNS, per germline. The CDR3 consists of 19 residues. V was shortened by 9 bases and J by 5 bases, with 31 bases between the two germline ends. CDR3 region: CARQTPLGRGPKGTGELFF. CDR3 in DNA: TGTGCCAGGCAGACCCCCTTAGGAAGAGGGCCCAAAGGGACCGGGGAGCTGTTTTTT. Variable domain in full (rest from reference TRBV25-1 and TRBJ2-2): EADIYQTPRYLVIGTGKKITLECSQTMGHDKMYWYQQDPGMELHLIHYSYGVNSTEKGDLSSESTVSRIRTEHFPLTLESARPSHTSQYLCARQTPLGRGPKGTGELFFGEGSRLTVL.

This clonotype was seen repeatedly, ten times or more. Germline and junction disagree at one end, which may indicate a read error. The J gene is TRBJ2-7, the V gene TRBV12-3 or TRBV12-4; TRBD2 aligns across 14 bases. CDR3 length: 15 residues. CDR3 nucleotides: TGCGCCAGCAGCCTTGGACTAGCGGGGGGCTACGAGCAGTACTTC. This gives the protein CASSLGLAGGYEQYF.

At least ten counts were recorded for this clonotype. The chain recombines TRBV10-3 with TRBJ2-2; D is unresolved. The germline CDR1 and CDR2 sequences are ENHRY and SYGVKD. V gave up 4 bases and J gave up 6 bases, with 12 bases separating them. This CDR3 has 14 amino acids. The CDR3 region is CAISVGQSPGELFF. The CDR3 DNA reads TGTGCCATCAGTGTCGGGCAGAGTCCCGGGGAGCTGTTTTTT.

This sequence joins TRBV7-3 and TRBJ2-2, with D tentatively TRBD2 (6 bases). Trimming stripped 4 bases from V and 4 bases from J, with 13 bases between. The germline V gene has CDR1 SGHTA and CDR2 FQGTGA. The CDR3 runs to 15 residues. The CDR3 here is CASSSTTRRTGELFF. CDR3 coding DNA: TGTGCCAGCAGCTCCACGACTAGGCGCACCGGGGAGCTGTTTTTT.

The table lists this clonotype with a few counts. The rearrangement links TRBV18 to TRBJ2-3; a weak D match, TRBD2 (5 bases). This CDR3 region has 13 residues. Trimming pared 3 bases from V and 3 bases from J, leaving 7 bases between. The germline gives CDR1 KGHSH, CDR2 LQKENI. The CDR3 DNA is TGTGCCAGCTCACCCGGGGAGACAGATACGCAGTATTTT. It codes for CASSPGETDTQYF.

This clonotype showed up just a few times. V usage is TRBV28 and J usage is TRBJ2-3; the D gene is possibly TRBD2 (5 bases). CDR3 length equals 13 residues. The V end was cut by 8 bases, the J end by 0 bases, with 9 bases between. From germline, CDR1 is MDHEN and CDR2 SYDVKM. CDR3 DNA sequence: TGTGCCAGCCGGGGTCCGAGCACAGATACGCAGTATTTT. Translating gives CASRGPSTDTQYF.

The chain combines TRBV7-6 with TRBJ2-5; D is unresolved. Per germline, CDR1 SGHVS and CDR2 FNYEAQ. V was trimmed by 1 base and J by 5 bases, leaving 11 bases between them. CDR3 length: 14 amino acids. This CDR3 reads CASSLGGTPETQYF. Here the CDR3 DNA reads TGTGCCAGCAGCTTAGGAGGCACTCCGGAGACCCAGTACTTC.

The J gene is TRBJ2-5, the V gene TRBV5-1; 9 positions agree with TRBD1. This CDR3 contains 18 residues. The V gene end was trimmed by 4 bases and the J gene end by 2 bases; junction bases not matched to a gene: 15. Germline V gene lookup returns CDR1 SGHRS and CDR2 YFSETQ. The CDR3 region is CASSLGTGQGVLQETQYF. DNA of the CDR3: TGCGCCAGCAGCCTAGGGACAGGGCAGGGGGTCTTACAAGAGACCCAGTACTTC.

V and J are TRBV12-3 or TRBV12-4 and TRBJ1-4; maybe TRBD1 (5 bases). V lost 5 bases, J lost 3 bases, and 16 bases lay in between. CDR3 length: 16 residues. The CDR3 loop is CASSLWDGPSNEKLFF. The CDR3, as DNA: TGTGCCAGCAGTCTATGGGACGGACCTTCTAATGAAAAACTGTTTTTT.

This rearrangement joins TRBV25-1 to TRBJ2-5; TRBD2 aligns across 11 bases. V was pared by 5 bases and J by 4 bases, with 6 bases of the junction left unmatched. This CDR3 comprises 15 residues. Per the germline V gene, CDR1 is MGHDK and CDR2 is SYGVNS. The CDR3 coding sequence is TGTGCCAGCAGTTCTCTAGCGGGAGGTAGAGAGACCCAGTACTTC. It codes for CASSSLAGGRETQYF.

This clonotype was detected only a few times. This sequence joins TRBV25-1 and TRBJ2-3, with D possibly being TRBD1 or TRBD2 (6 bases each). Trimming took 7 bases from V and 11 from J, leaving 19 bases between them. Germline-derived CDR1 and CDR2 are MGHDK and SYGVNS. The CDR3 has 13 amino acids. CDR3 residues: CASTVGGHWGQYF. The CDR3 DNA follows: TGTGCCAGCACGGTCGGGGGACATTGGGGGCAGTATTTT.